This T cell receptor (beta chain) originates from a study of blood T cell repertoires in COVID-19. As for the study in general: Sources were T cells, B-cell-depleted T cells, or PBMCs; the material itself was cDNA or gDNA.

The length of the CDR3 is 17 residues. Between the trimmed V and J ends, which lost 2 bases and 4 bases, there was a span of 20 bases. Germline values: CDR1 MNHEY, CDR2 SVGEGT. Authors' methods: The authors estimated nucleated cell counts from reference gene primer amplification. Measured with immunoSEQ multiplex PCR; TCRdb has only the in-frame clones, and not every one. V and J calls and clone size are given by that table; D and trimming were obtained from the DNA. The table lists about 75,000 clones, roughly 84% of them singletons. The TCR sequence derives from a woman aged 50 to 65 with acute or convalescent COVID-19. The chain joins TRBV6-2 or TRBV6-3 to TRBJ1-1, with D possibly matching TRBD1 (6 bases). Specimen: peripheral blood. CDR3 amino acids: CASSYLLRDTTVTEAFF. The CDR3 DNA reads TGTGCCAGCAGTTACCTTCTCAGGGACACTACAGTCACTGAAGCTTTCTTT.